The present entry profiles one TCR beta chain with its context. The sample originates from a study of T cell responses to AZD1222 COVID-19 vaccine. The data were produced by immunoSEQ multiplex PCR, yet TCRdb's version contains in-frame clones alone and is incomplete. Of fewer than 200,000 clones in the sample, 90% to 95% were seen once. CDR3 size: 16 residues. The junction had 6 bases not matched to a gene; V was cut back by 0 bases and J by 6 bases. The V gene's germline CDR1 is MGHRA and CDR2 YSYEKL. V gene TRBV4-1 combines with J gene TRBJ2-1; 9 bases match TRBD2. This clonotype was obtained from an adult in good health. Source: peripheral blood, taken on day 0 of AZD1222 vaccination. The DNA of the CDR3 is TGCGCCAGCAGCCAAGAGAGGGCGGGAGGGGGCAATGAGCAGTTCTTC. This codes for CASSQERAGGGNEQFF.